The 3 T cell receptor beta chains in this list originate from one sample, sequenced in a study of identical twins. TCRdb used MiXCR to reprocess the 5' RACE reads, holding one entry per CDR3 protein. The profile shows about 530,000 distinct CDR3 sequences, 20% to 25% of them singletons. Another study also made use of these data, one on yellow fever vaccine responses in identical twins.

Sequencing was carried out using CD4+ T cells sorted from blood. These receptors came from a woman aged 18-35 years in good health.

This clonotype was counted between two and nine times. DNA of the CDR3: TGTGCCAGCTCATCGGGGTCAGCTGGCCGACCCACAGATACGCAGTATTTT. Its protein product is CASSSGSAGRPTDTQYF. J is TRBJ2-3 and V is TRBV18, with D perhaps matching TRBD2 (5 bases). Germline V CDR1 and CDR2: KGHSH, LQKENI. With 5 bases removed from V and 2 bases from J, the gap between germline ends came to 20 bases. The CDR3 totals 17 residues.

The chain joins TRBV21-1 to TRBJ2-1; the tabulated D call, TRBD2, remains unverified against the DNA. TRBV21-1 is reported as a pseudogene. This CDR3 is 16 amino acids long. As DNA, the CDR3 is TGTGCCAGCAGCCGGCGACTAGCGGGTTCCTACAATGAGCAGTTCTTC. Its translation: CASSRRLAGSYNEQFF.

This clonotype was counted a few times. The chain employs TRBV2 and TRBJ1-4; D not certain. Germline lookup yields CDR1 SNHLY and CDR2 FYNNEI. V lost 6 bases to trimming and J lost 5 bases, with 7 bases between them. There are 12 residues in the CDR3. In nucleotides, the CDR3 is TGTGCCAGCAGGCGGGTAAATGAAAAACTGTTTTTT. Translating gives CASRRVNEKLFF.